The 28 T cell receptor beta chains presented below share a single source sample, sequenced in a study of CD8 T cells in ankylosing spondylitis. A single record per CDR3 protein comes from TCRdb applying MiXCR to the 5' RACE reads. The data hold 270,000 or so distinct CDR3 sequences, with approximately 20% observed a single time. Input material: blood, either unsorted or a sorted T cell fraction (not recorded which). These receptors were obtained from a male donor with ankylosing spondylitis or in good health (not recorded which).

The genes are TRBV5-8 and TRBJ2-2; no firm D call. CDR3 length equals 14 residues. CDR1 SGHTS and CDR2 YDEGEE come from the germline V gene. Between the trimmed V and J ends, which lost 0 bases and 10 bases, there was a span of 13 bases. This chain's CDR3 is CASSLGDFPEELFF. Written as DNA, the CDR3 is TGTGCCAGCAGCTTGGGTGACTTTCCTGAGGAGCTGTTTTTT.

The rearrangement joins TRBV20-1 to TRBJ2-7; 12 bases are shared with TRBD1. The junction had 7 bases not matched to a gene; V was cut back by 0 bases and J by 7 bases. From germline, CDR1 is DFQATT and CDR2 SNEGSKA (reference sequence). The CDR3 has 15 amino acids. CDR3 coding DNA: TGCAGTGCTAGAGATGCCGGGACAGGGGGCGTTGAGCAGTACTTC. This sequence encodes CSARDAGTGGVEQYF.

This clonotype has more than one count but fewer than ten. This rearrangement joins TRBV15 to TRBJ2-7; unclear D gene. Germline V gene data show CDR1 as LNHNV and CDR2 as YYDKDF (reference sequence). CDR3 length: 12 residues. With 6 bases removed from V and 2 bases from J, the gap between germline ends came to 8 bases. CDR3 amino acids: CATSVGTYEQYF. The CDR3 DNA is TGTGCCACCAGTGTTGGGACCTACGAGCAGTACTTC.

In its sample, this clonotype was seen a few times. This chain joins TRBV4-1 and TRBJ2-3, with 7 nucleotides matching TRBD2. The CDR3 runs to 15 residues. In germline, CDR1 is MGHRA, CDR2 YSYEKL. J lost 1 base, V lost 4 bases, and 5 bases had no gene match. Here the CDR3 reads CASSRLGRGTDTQYF. The CDR3 DNA sequence: TGCGCCAGCAGCCGGCTAGGGAGGGGCACAGATACGCAGTATTTT.

The chain is built from TRBV11-2 and TRBJ2-7; TRBD2 aligns across 7 bases. This CDR3 region has 16 residues. Germline assignment: CDR1 SGHAT and CDR2 FQNNGV. Trimming cost V 0 bases and J 0 bases; bases outside gene matches: 5. The CDR3 sequence is CASSLEGLAASYEQYF. The CDR3 DNA is TGTGCCAGCAGCTTAGAAGGTCTAGCGGCCTCCTACGAGCAGTACTTC.

This clonotype was detected many times. The chain couples TRBV6-5 to TRBJ2-7, with 11 bases matching TRBD1. The germline V gene encodes CDR1 MNHEY and CDR2 SVGAGI. The trim removed 2 bases at V and 2 bases at J, leaving 5 bases unmatched. The CDR3 is made up of 16 amino acids. CDR3 nucleotide sequence: TGTGCCAGCAGTTACACTTCGGACAGGGGGCCCTACGAGCAGTACTTC. It codes for CASSYTSDRGPYEQYF.

This clonotype was seen more than once but under ten times. This chain uses TRBV7-9 with TRBJ2-3; the D is unclear. Trimming took off 2 bases at V and 3 bases at J, with 6 bases between the two ends. CDR1 and CDR2 (germline): SEHNR, FQNEAQ (reference sequence). The CDR3 has 13 residues. The CDR3 DNA reads TGTGCCAGCAGCTTATATCCAACAGATACGCAGTATTTT. As protein: CASSLYPTDTQYF.

The chain employs TRBV29-1 and TRBJ2-7; D perhaps matches TRBD1 (6 bases). Germline CDR1 is SQVTM and CDR2 is ANQGSEA. V shed 1 base and J shed 3 bases, with 10 bases lying between them. CDR3 size: 13 residues. CDR3 coding DNA: TGCAGCGTTGAAGCCCCAGGGGACTACGAGCAGTACTTC. The encoded protein is CSVEAPGDYEQYF.

The V gene is TRBV20-1, the J gene TRBJ2-7, with unresolved D. The V end was cut by 2 bases, the J end by 4 bases, with 6 bases between. The CDR3 is 11 residues long. Germline V gene sequence: CDR1 DFQATT, CDR2 SNEGSKA (reference sequence). Written as DNA, the CDR3 is TGCAGTGCTAGACTAGGTTACGAGCAGTACTTC. Translating gives CSARLGYEQYF.

V usage is TRBV6-1 and J usage is TRBJ2-1; 12 bases agree with TRBD1. Trimming removed 0 bases from V and 7 bases from J; junction bases left unmatched: 4. Germline CDR1 is MNHNS and CDR2 is SASEGT. This CDR3 region has 16 residues. CDR3 sequence: CASSEAWGQGANEQFF. CDR3 nucleotides: TGTGCCAGCAGTGAAGCTTGGGGACAGGGGGCGAATGAGCAGTTCTTC.

The chain has TRBV5-1 and TRBJ2-2; possible D gene TRBD2, 5 bases. V was pared by 1 base and J by 7 bases, with 11 bases between. Germline CDR1 reads SGHRS; CDR2 reads YFSETQ. The CDR3 contains 14 residues. CDR3 nucleotide sequence: TGCGCCAGCAGCTTGACGGAACTAGGCGGGGAGCTGTTTTTT. This gives the protein CASSLTELGGELFF.

CDR3 sequence reads: CASSLARVVSPLHF. The CDR3 nucleotides read TGTGCCAGCAGCTTAGCCAGGGTGGTTTCACCCCTCCACTTT. V and J are TRBV7-9 and TRBJ1-6; D may be TRBD1 (5 bases). Germline CDR1 is SEHNR and CDR2 is FQNEAQ (reference sequence). V was trimmed by 0 bases and J by 9 bases, leaving 9 bases between them. The CDR3 has 14 residues.

Ten or more counts support this clonotype. The genes are TRBV6-5 and TRBJ1-4; D unclear. The CDR3 loop spans 14 amino acids. CDR1 and CDR2 (germline): MNHEY, SVGAGI. Trimming pared 4 bases from V and 5 bases from J, leaving 11 bases between. The CDR3 spells CASSFSGQNEKLFF. Here the CDR3 DNA reads TGTGCCAGCAGTTTCTCAGGCCAAAATGAAAAACTGTTTTTT.

The J gene is TRBJ1-1, the V gene TRBV6-4; D call uncertain. The CDR3 extends over 13 amino acids. V was pared by 0 bases and J by 2 bases, with 4 bases between. Per the germline V gene, CDR1 is MRHNA and CDR2 is SNTAGT. The CDR3, as DNA: TGTGCCAGCAGTGACTCGAGCAACACTGAAGCTTTCTTT. This codes for CASSDSSNTEAFF.

The CDR3 is CASSPQLASVSTDTQYF. CDR3 DNA sequence: TGCGCCAGCAGCCCCCAACTGGCCTCCGTTAGCACAGATACGCAGTATTTT. This sequence joins TRBV4-1 and TRBJ2-3, with unresolved D. Trimming pared 4 bases from V and 0 bases from J, leaving 17 bases between. The germline gives CDR1 MGHRA, CDR2 YSYEKL. The CDR3 has 17 residues.

This clonotype was counted at least ten times. The chain has TRBV12-3 or TRBV12-4 and TRBJ2-7, with a possible D match to TRBD1 (5 bases). This CDR3 contains 12 residues. V gave up 6 bases and J gave up 5 bases, with 11 bases separating them. CDR3 region: CASSQGLHEQYF. The CDR3 DNA reads TGTGCCAGCAGCCAGGGTCTGCACGAGCAGTACTTC.

This clonotype was seen only a few times. This chain links TRBV29-1 with TRBJ2-1, with 8 bases identical to TRBD2. V gave up 7 bases and J gave up 7 bases; unmatched junction bases: 18. The length of the CDR3 is 16 residues. The germline gives CDR1 SQVTM, CDR2 ANQGSEA. The DNA for the CDR3 is TGCAGCGCCCGAACCCCCCCCCAGCGGGGGCAGAATGAGCAGTTCTTC. Translation: CSARTPPQRGQNEQFF.

This clonotype has more than one count but fewer than ten. The V gene is TRBV12-3 or TRBV12-4, the J gene TRBJ2-1, with 12 bases lining up with TRBD2. Unmatched junction bases numbered 6, after V lost 2 bases and J lost 7 bases. The CDR3 extends over 16 amino acids. CDR3 DNA sequence: TGTGCCAGCAGTTTACTATATACTAGCGGGAGGAATGAGCAGTTCTTC. Translated, it gives CASSLLYTSGRNEQFF.

The V and J genes are TRBV5-4 and TRBJ2-1, with 10 bases fitting TRBD1. Germline loops: CDR1 SGHNT, CDR2 YYREEE (reference sequence). This CDR3 comprises 16 residues. The junction had 8 bases not matched to a gene; V was cut back by 4 bases and J by 4 bases. The CDR3 DNA reads as TGTGCCAGCAGCCTCGGGGACAGGGGCCCTTACAATGAGCAGTTCTTC. It is translated as CASSLGDRGPYNEQFF.

This chain connects TRBV11-2 to TRBJ2-7; 8 nucleotides align to TRBD2. The CDR3 extends over 16 amino acids. The V segment lost 0 bases and the J segment 2 bases; nucleotides outside the gene matches: 6. Per the germline V gene, CDR1 is SGHAT and CDR2 is FQNNGV. The CDR3 is CASSLEGLAGTYEQYF. The CDR3, as DNA: TGTGCCAGCAGCTTAGAAGGGCTAGCGGGTACCTACGAGCAGTACTTC.

The chain links TRBV7-9 to TRBJ1-5; maybe TRBD1 (5 bases). Trimming cost V 1 base and J 2 bases, with 12 bases left between them. Germline V gene lookup returns CDR1 SEHNR and CDR2 FQNEAQ (reference sequence). The CDR3 has 16 residues. The CDR3 sequence is CASSLGDPGGNQPQHF. CDR3 bases: TGTGCCAGCAGCTTAGGGGACCCGGGGGGCAATCAGCCCCAGCATTTT.

The chain couples TRBV2 to TRBJ2-7; D gene ambiguous. CDR1 and CDR2 from the germline V gene are SNHLY and FYNNEI. This CDR3 contains 15 residues. Between the trimmed V and J ends, which lost 1 base and 0 bases, there was a span of 10 bases. DNA of the CDR3: TGTGCCAGCAGTGAAGGGCTACTACTCTCCTACGAGCAGTACTTC. Its protein product is CASSEGLLLSYEQYF.

This sequence joins TRBV4-1 and TRBJ1-1; no clear D gene. Trimming pared 1 base from V and 6 bases from J, leaving 9 bases between. CDR3 length: 13 residues. In germline, CDR1 is MGHRA, CDR2 YSYEKL. The CDR3 DNA follows: TGCGCCAGCAGCCAAGCCTTGGGCTCTGAAGCTTTCTTT. Its protein product is CASSQALGSEAFF.

This clonotype was recorded a few times. This chain links TRBV4-3 with TRBJ1-1, with D tentatively TRBD1 (5 bases). Germline V gene lookup returns CDR1 LGHNA and CDR2 YSLEER. The CDR3 runs 14 residues. The ends were cut back, 2 bases at V and 4 bases at J, with 11 bases in the middle. The CDR3 region is CASSQLGTATEAFF. In DNA form, the CDR3 reads TGCGCCAGCAGCCAATTAGGGACTGCCACTGAAGCTTTCTTT.

The chain links TRBV20-1 to TRBJ2-1; 7 bases are a match to TRBD2. The CDR3 contains 12 residues. The trim removed 5 bases at V and 5 bases at J, leaving 3 bases unmatched. CDR1 is DFQATT, CDR2 SNEGSKA, per germline (reference sequence). The CDR3 protein is CSAGGSDNEQFF. DNA for the CDR3: TGCAGTGCTGGCGGGAGTGACAATGAGCAGTTCTTC.

The chain employs TRBV11-1 and TRBJ2-1; TRBD1 is a possible D gene (6 bases). V lost 6 bases and J 9 bases, leaving 30 bases between the germline ends. The CDR3 sequence is 18 residues long. CDR1 is SGHAT, CDR2 FQDESV, per germline (reference sequence). CDR3 DNA sequence: TGTGCCAGCAGGACCAGGGGCCTAGCAGGGACCCGAGGGACTGAGCAGTTCTTC. The encoded protein is CASRTRGLAGTRGTEQFF.

This clonotype was recorded at least ten times. This rearrangement joins TRBV29-1 to TRBJ2-1; TRBD2 matches at 11 bases. The CDR3 covers 15 residues. J gave up 1 base and V 2 bases, and 1 base lay outside the gene matches. Germline lookup yields CDR1 SQVTM and CDR2 ANQGSEA. DNA for the CDR3: TGCAGCGTTGAAAGGACTAGCGGGTCCTACAATGAGCAGTTCTTC. Encoded protein: CSVERTSGSYNEQFF.

The chain recombines TRBV5-5 with TRBJ1-5, with D possibly TRBD1 on 5 matching bases. V was pared by 0 bases and J by 1 base, with 8 bases between. CDR1 and CDR2 from the germline V gene are SGHKS and YYEKEE (reference sequence). CDR3 length: 15 residues. This chain's CDR3 is CASSLGWDSNQPQHF. The CDR3 DNA sequence: TGTGCCAGCAGCTTGGGGTGGGACAGCAATCAGCCCCAGCATTTT.